This T cell receptor beta chain was sequenced in a study of T cell repertoires in cytomegalovirus infection. Study details: Carrying CMV and the relevant HLA type showed in public TCR beta signatures. Whole-study results and caveats: The ex vivo response showed dominance by HLA-C-restricted CMV-specific TCR beta clonotypes. The cumulative frequency of public TCR beta families distinguished individuals who carried CMV together with the relevant HLA.

V dropped 6 bases and J dropped 5 bases, with 14 bases sitting between them. Germline V lookup: CDR1 MNHNS, CDR2 SASEGT. This CDR3 spans 13 amino acids. MiXCR, run by TCRdb on the reads, gives a single entry per CDR3 protein. The sample yields 400,000 or so distinct CDR3 sequences, roughly 31% seen once. Comments on this clonotype: Its antigen is unidentified. A single base separates this from a much larger clone, so it may be a read error. Because it lacks the conserved phenylalanine or tryptophan at the end, this CDR3 is likely a read error.

This receptor was identified in a human donor in good health (CMV status not recorded). Some clones in this sample may be carry-over from other donors' samples. The genes are TRBV6-1 and TRBJ2-7; the D gene is possibly TRBD1 (6 bases). Material: PBMCs. In nucleotides, the CDR3 is TGTGCCAGCAGATCAGGGGTCGAGAACGAGCAGTACTTA. Translated: CASRSGVENEQYL.